This TCR beta chain was identified in a study of regulatory T cells in long-lasting Graves disease. This clonotype was counted at least ten times. V was pared by 5 bases and J by 7 bases, with 11 bases of the junction left unmatched. Germline assignment: CDR1 SGHVS and CDR2 FQNEAQ. This CDR3 comprises 15 residues. The sample's time point: newly diagnosed GD, antithyroid drugs for less than 3 months. Following extraction of RNA from PBMCs, that RNA was used to make the TCR library. Arm-PCR with iRepertoire HTBI primers amplified the CDR3 regions for these TCR beta libraries. Using its own MiXCR run on the multiplex PCR reads, TCRdb lists one record per CDR3 protein. The sample lists approximately 360,000 distinct CDR3 sequences, 10% to 15% occurring once. These data were likewise used in another study, on T cells in Graves' hyperthyroidism and ophthalmopathy.

The source is a young woman with Graves disease. The chain joins TRBV7-8 to TRBJ1-5; 7 bases are a match to TRBD1. The sequencing here drew on peripheral blood mononuclear cells (PBMCs), taken at new diagnosis, from a patient treated with antithyroid drugs. The CDR3 region is CASSLETGRGQPQHF. The CDR3 region has the DNA TGTGCCAGCAGCCTCGAGACAGGGCGAGGACAGCCCCAGCATTTT.